The present TCR beta chain was sequenced within a study of PD-1 blockade in mismatch repair-deficient tumors. The TCR-sequenced patients were a few responders to pembrolizumab. The germline CDR1 and CDR2 sequences are LGHNT and FRNRAP. Trimming took off 4 bases at V and 1 base at J, with 22 bases between the two ends. The CDR3 loop spans 18 amino acids. Libraries were prepared by immunoSEQ multiplex PCR; TCRdb keeps only in-frame clonotypes and omits some of them. The profile shows some 49,000 clones, 77% of them singletons. V gene TRBV12-5 combines with J gene TRBJ1-1, with D possibly being TRBD1 (6 bases). This clonotype originated in an adult with mismatch repair-deficient cancer. This specimen consisted of PBMCs, obtained before pembrolizumab treatment. CDR3 sequence reads: CASGWGGQSRSPNTEAFF. For the CDR3, the DNA is TGTGCTAGTGGTTGGGGAGGACAGTCCCGATCACCGAACACTGAAGCTTTCTTT.